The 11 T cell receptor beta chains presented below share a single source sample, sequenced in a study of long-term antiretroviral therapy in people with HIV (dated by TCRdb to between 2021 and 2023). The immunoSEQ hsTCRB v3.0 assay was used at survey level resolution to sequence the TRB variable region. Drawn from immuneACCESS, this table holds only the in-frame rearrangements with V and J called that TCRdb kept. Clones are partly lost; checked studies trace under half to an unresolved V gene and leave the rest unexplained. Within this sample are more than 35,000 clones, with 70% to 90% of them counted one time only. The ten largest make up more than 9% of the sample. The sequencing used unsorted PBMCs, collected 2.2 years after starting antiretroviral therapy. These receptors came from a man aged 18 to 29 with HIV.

CDR3 region: CAISDPGQVFYEQYF. The CDR3 DNA reads as TGTGCCATCAGTGACCCGGGACAGGTCTTCTACGAGCAGTACTTC. V gene TRBV10-3 combines with J gene TRBJ2-7, with 8 bases identical to TRBD1. Trimming removed 3 bases from V and 3 bases from J; junction bases left unmatched: 7. Per the germline V gene, CDR1 is ENHRY and CDR2 is SYGVKD. The CDR3 is 15 residues long.

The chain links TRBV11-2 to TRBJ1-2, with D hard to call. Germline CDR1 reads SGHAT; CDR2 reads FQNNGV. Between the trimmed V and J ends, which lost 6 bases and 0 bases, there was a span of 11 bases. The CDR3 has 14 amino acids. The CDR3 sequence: CASSSTVANYGYTF. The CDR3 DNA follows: TGTGCCAGCAGTTCAACAGTGGCTAACTATGGCTACACCTTC.

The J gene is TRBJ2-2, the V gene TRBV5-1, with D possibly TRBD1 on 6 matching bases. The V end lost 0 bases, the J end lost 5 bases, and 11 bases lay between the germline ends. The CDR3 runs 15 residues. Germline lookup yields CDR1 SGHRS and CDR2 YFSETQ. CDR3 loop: CASSLVLGGTGELFF. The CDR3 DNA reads TGCGCCAGCAGCTTGGTGCTAGGGGGTACCGGGGAGCTGTTTTTT. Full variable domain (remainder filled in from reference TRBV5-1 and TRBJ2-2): KAGVTQTPRYLIKTRGQQVTLSCSPISGHRSVSWYQQTPGQGLQFLFEYFSETQRNKGNFPGRFSGRQFSNSRSEMNVSTLELGDSALYLCASSLVLGGTGELFFGEGSRLTVL.

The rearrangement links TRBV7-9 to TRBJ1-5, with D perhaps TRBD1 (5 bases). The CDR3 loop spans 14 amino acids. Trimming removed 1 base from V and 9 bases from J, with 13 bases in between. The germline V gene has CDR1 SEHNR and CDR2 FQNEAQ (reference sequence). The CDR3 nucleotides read TGTGCCAGCAGCTTAGGGTCGGAGAGGGGGCCCCAGCATTTT. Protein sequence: CASSLGSERGPQHF.

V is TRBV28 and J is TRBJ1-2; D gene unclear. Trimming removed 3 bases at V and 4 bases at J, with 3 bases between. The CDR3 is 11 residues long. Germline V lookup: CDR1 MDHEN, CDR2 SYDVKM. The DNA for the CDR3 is TGTGCCAGCAGTTTCACCTATGGCTACACCTTC. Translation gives CASSFTYGYTF.

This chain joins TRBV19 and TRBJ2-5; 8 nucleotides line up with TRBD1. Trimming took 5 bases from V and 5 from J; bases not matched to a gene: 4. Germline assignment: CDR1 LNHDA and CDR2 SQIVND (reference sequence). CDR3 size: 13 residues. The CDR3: CASSLDRVETQYF. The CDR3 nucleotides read TGTGCCAGTAGTCTGGACAGGGTCGAGACCCAGTACTTC.

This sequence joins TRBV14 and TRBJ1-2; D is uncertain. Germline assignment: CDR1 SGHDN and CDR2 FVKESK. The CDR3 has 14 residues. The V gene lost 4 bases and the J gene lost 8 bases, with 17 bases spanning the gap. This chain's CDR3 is CASSPSWAFIGYTF. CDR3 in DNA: TGTGCCAGCAGCCCTAGCTGGGCGTTTATAGGCTACACCTTC.

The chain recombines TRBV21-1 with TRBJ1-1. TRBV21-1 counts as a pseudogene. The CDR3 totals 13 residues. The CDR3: CASSLETHTEAFF. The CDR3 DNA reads TGTGCCAGCAGCCTCGAGACGCACACTGAAGCTTTCTTT.

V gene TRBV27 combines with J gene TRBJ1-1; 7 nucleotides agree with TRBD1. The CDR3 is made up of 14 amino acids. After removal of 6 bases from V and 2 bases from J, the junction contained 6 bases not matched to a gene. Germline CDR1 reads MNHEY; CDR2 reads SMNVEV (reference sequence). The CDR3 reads CASRSTGRNTEAFF. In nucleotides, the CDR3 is TGTGCCAGCAGGTCGACAGGGAGAAACACTGAAGCTTTCTTT.

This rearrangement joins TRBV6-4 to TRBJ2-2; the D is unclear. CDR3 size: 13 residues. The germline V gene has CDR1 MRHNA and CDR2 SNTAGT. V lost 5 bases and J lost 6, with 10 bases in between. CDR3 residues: CASSYDSPGELFF. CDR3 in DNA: TGTGCCAGCAGTTACGACTCCCCCGGGGAGCTGTTTTTT.

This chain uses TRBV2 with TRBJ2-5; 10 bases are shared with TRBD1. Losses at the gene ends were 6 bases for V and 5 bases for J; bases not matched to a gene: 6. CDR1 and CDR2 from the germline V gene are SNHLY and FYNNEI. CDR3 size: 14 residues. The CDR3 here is CASRPGQGRETQYF. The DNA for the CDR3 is TGTGCCAGCAGGCCGGGACAGGGGCGGGAGACCCAGTACTTC.